Following are 12 T cell receptor beta chains from one sample sequenced in a study of T cells expressing NK-cell markers. TCRdb re-called the 5' RACE reads and catalogs CDR3 proteins one per entry, DNA excluded. The table counts about 180,000 distinct CDR3 sequences; 20% to 25% lies in the top ten. The material sequenced was blood T cells: a sorted CD56 or NKG2C T cell subset, CD4+ or CD8+ T cells, or bulk PBMC T cells (not recorded which). These receptors originate from a man between 18 and 69 years old in good health.

The CDR3: CASSHKTGNTEAFF. This chain connects TRBV4-1 to TRBJ1-1; TCRdb proposes TRBD1, but this gene call is untestable without DNA. Germline assignment: CDR1 MGHRA and CDR2 YSYEKL. This CDR3 contains 14 residues.

The genes are TRBV7-9 and TRBJ2-7; the D call of TRBD1 rests on TCRdb alone, since no DNA is present to check it. Per the germline V gene, CDR1 is SEHNR and CDR2 is FQNEAQ (reference sequence). This CDR3 spans 15 amino acids. CDR3 region: CASSLGTGQAYEQYF.

This chain uses TRBV5-1 with TRBJ2-7; with no DNA, the TCRdb D assignment of TRBD1 cannot be verified. Germline values: CDR1 SGHRS, CDR2 YFSETQ. The CDR3 spans 12 residues. The chain's CDR3 is CASSLGGREQYF.

The chain links TRBV6-1 to TRBJ1-1; the D gene TCRdb calls, TRBD1, cannot be checked with no DNA. CDR3 size: 16 residues. Germline assignment: CDR1 MNHNS and CDR2 SASEGT. CDR3 sequence: CASSRTYREPNTEAFF.

The rearrangement joins TRBV15 to TRBJ2-3; there is no DNA to check the TCRdb D call of TRBD1. CDR1 and CDR2 from the germline V gene are LNHNV and YYDKDF (reference sequence). CDR3 length equals 15 residues. CDR3 region: CATSTDGGQTDTQYF.

The chain joins TRBV4-2 to TRBJ1-1; the TCRdb D gene call, TRBD1, has no DNA to confirm it. The CDR3 extends over 15 amino acids. Germline V gene lookup returns CDR1 LGHNA and CDR2 YNFKEQ. CDR3 residues: CASTRLLGANTEAFF.

V is TRBV20-1 and J is TRBJ2-1; TCRdb names TRBD2, which stays unverified in the absence of DNA. This CDR3 has 18 amino acids. Germline values: CDR1 DFQATT, CDR2 SNEGSKA (reference sequence). The CDR3 sequence is CSARDLRGAPRSYNEQFF.

This chain links TRBV7-8 with TRBJ1-1. This CDR3 has 14 amino acids. The germline V gene has CDR1 SGHVS and CDR2 FQNEAQ. CDR3 loop: CASSLRQKNTEAFF.

CDR3 residues: CASNLRREGTDTQYF. The V and J genes are TRBV27 and TRBJ2-3; TCRdb's D call of TRBD2 is untestable without DNA. The CDR3 has 15 amino acids. The germline CDR1 and CDR2 sequences are MNHEY and SMNVEV (reference sequence).

This chain joins TRBV7-8 and TRBJ2-7; TCRdb outputs TRBD1, but without DNA this stays unchecked. In germline, CDR1 is SGHVS, CDR2 FQNEAQ. The CDR3 length is 16 residues. CDR3: CASSDPGTGHSYEQYF.

The rearrangement links TRBV6-5 to TRBJ2-2; TCRdb reports TRBD2, a call that lacks DNA to check it against. The CDR3 is made up of 16 amino acids. Germline CDR1 reads MNHEY; CDR2 reads SVGAGI. The CDR3 region is CASNSVAGQNTGELFF.

The chain recombines TRBV24-1 with TRBJ2-1; absent DNA, TCRdb's TRBD2 call cannot be checked. The germline V gene encodes CDR1 KGHDR and CDR2 SFDVKD. This CDR3 has 17 amino acids. The CDR3 here is CATSDSLAGAAYNEQFF.